Shown below are 25 T cell receptor beta chains from a single sample sequenced in a study of control samples from healthy donors and cancer patients. The data were produced by immunoSEQ multiplex PCR, yet TCRdb's version contains in-frame clones alone and is incomplete. The repertoire has 100,000 to 150,000 clones, more than 85% of them found once; the top ten carry around 8.9%. Sequenced input: blood. These TCRs come from a man aged 18 to 30 in good health.

The chain has TRBV13 and TRBJ2-3; TRBD2 matches at 11 bases. With V trimmed by 4 bases and J by 2 bases, 5 bases remained unmatched. Germline CDR1 reads PRHDT; CDR2 reads FYEKMQ (reference sequence). This CDR3 is 16 amino acids long. CDR3 loop: CASSSLLAGDTDTQYF. Here the CDR3 DNA reads TGTGCCAGCAGCTCCCTACTAGCGGGGGACACAGATACGCAGTATTTT. The whole variable domain, remainder taken from reference TRBV13 and TRBJ2-3, is AAGVIQSPRHLIKEKRETATLKCYPIPRHDTVYWYQQGPGQDPQFLISFYEKMQSDKGSIPDRFSAQQFSDYHSELNMSSLELGDSALYFCASSSLLAGDTDTQYFGPGTRLTVL.

This chain uses TRBV7-2 with TRBJ2-7; tentative D call: TRBD1 (5 bases). Looked up from germline, CDR1 is SGHTA and CDR2 is FQGNSA. CDR3 length: 13 residues. The V end was cut by 3 bases, the J end by 5 bases, with 11 bases between. In nucleotides, the CDR3 is TGTGCCAGCAGCTTGGCCGCAGGGAACGAGCAGTACTTC. Encoded protein: CASSLAAGNEQYF.

V gene TRBV9 combines with J gene TRBJ1-1, with TRBD1 matching 8 bases. Per germline, CDR1 SGDLS and CDR2 YYNGEE. V shed 4 bases, J shed 4 bases, and the junction held 6 bases outside the gene matches. The CDR3 has 14 residues. The CDR3 protein is CASSLLQGGTEAFF. CDR3 DNA: TGTGCCAGCAGCCTACTACAGGGGGGCACTGAAGCTTTCTTT.

The chain employs TRBV7-9 and TRBJ1-1, with D possibly being TRBD1 (6 bases). CDR1 and CDR2 (germline): SEHNR, FQNEAQ (reference sequence). The CDR3 spans 15 residues. V was shortened by 1 base and J by 3 bases, with 12 bases between the two germline ends. In DNA, the CDR3 is TGTGCCAGCAGCTTAGAGAGGGGGGCAGACACTGAAGCTTTCTTT. The encoded protein is CASSLERGADTEAFF.

A few counts support this clone. CDR3: CSVEIPGGPYGYTF. CDR3 coding DNA: TGCAGCGTTGAAATCCCAGGGGGACCCTATGGCTACACCTTC. This chain uses TRBV29-1 with TRBJ1-2; 7 positions match TRBD1. This CDR3 is 14 amino acids long. Losses at the gene ends were 2 bases for V and 4 bases for J; bases not matched to a gene: 7. Per germline, CDR1 SQVTM and CDR2 ANQGSEA.

J is TRBJ1-6 and V is TRBV19; the D gene is possibly TRBD1 (5 bases). The CDR3 length is 15 residues. The germline V and J ends were trimmed by 5 bases and 3 bases, with 11 bases remaining between them. Germline CDR1 is LNHDA and CDR2 is SQIVND (reference sequence). The CDR3 loop is CASSEGTVYNSPLHF. The CDR3 coding sequence is TGTGCCAGTAGTGAAGGGACGGTCTATAATTCACCCCTCCACTTT.

The rearrangement links TRBV18 to TRBJ2-7; D gene uncertain. The CDR3 spans 13 residues. Per germline, CDR1 KGHSH and CDR2 LQKENI. V lost 0 bases, J lost 3 bases, and 6 bases lay in between. This CDR3 reads CASSPPSGYEQYF. The CDR3 coding sequence is TGTGCCAGCTCACCACCGTCAGGCTACGAGCAGTACTTC. The variable domain in full, completed from reference TRBV18 and TRBJ2-7, reads NAGVMQNPRHLVRRRGQEARLRCSPMKGHSHVYWYRQLPEEGLKFMVYLQKENIIDESGMPKERFSAEFPKEGPSILRIQQVVRGDSAAYFCASSPPSGYEQYFGPGTRLTVT.

This clone was counted a few times. V and J are TRBV18 and TRBJ2-5; D is ambiguous. The CDR3 length is 13 residues. CDR1 is KGHSH and CDR2 is LQKENI in the germline V gene. V lost 5 bases and J 1 base, leaving 8 bases between the germline ends. DNA of the CDR3: TGTGCCAGCTCATCAACAGCCCAAGAGACCCAGTACTTC. It encodes CASSSTAQETQYF.

The chain carries TRBV5-6 and TRBJ1-5; D remains unclear. Germline V lookup: CDR1 SGHDT, CDR2 YYEEEE. This CDR3 has 16 amino acids. Trimming removed 0 bases from V and 0 bases from J, with 10 bases in between. The CDR3 loop reads CASSLGGIYSNQPQHF. The CDR3, as DNA: TGTGCCAGCAGCTTGGGAGGGATATATAGCAATCAGCCCCAGCATTTT.

This chain links TRBV7-6 with TRBJ2-3; 10 nucleotides match TRBD2. CDR3 size: 20 residues. The V segment lost 5 bases and the J segment 4 bases; nucleotides outside the gene matches: 21. CDR1 and CDR2 from the germline V gene are SGHVS and FNYEAQ. This CDR3 reads CASSPHFGQERGGRADTQYF. The CDR3 region has the DNA TGTGCCAGCAGCCCCCATTTTGGGCAAGAGCGGGGGGGCCGGGCAGATACGCAGTATTTT.

The J gene is TRBJ1-5, the V gene TRBV5-5; no clear D gene. This CDR3 region has 13 residues. Trimming removed 3 bases from V and 4 bases from J, with 8 bases in between. CDR1 SGHKS and CDR2 YYEKEE come from the germline V gene (reference sequence). CDR3 DNA: TGTGCCAGCAGCTCGGGCCCTAATCAGCCCCAGCATTTT. The encoded protein is CASSSGPNQPQHF. The entire variable domain, with the rest obtained from reference TRBV5-5 and TRBJ1-5, is as follows: DAGVTQSPTHLIKTRGQQVTLRCSPISGHKSVSWYQQVLGQGPQFIFQYYEKEERGRGNFPDRFSARQFPNYSSELNVNALLLGDSALYLCASSSGPNQPQHFGDGTRLSIL.

The chain couples TRBV7-9 to TRBJ1-3; maybe TRBD1 (5 bases). Per the germline V gene, CDR1 is SEHNR and CDR2 is FQNEAQ (reference sequence). V lost 2 bases and J 4 bases, leaving 9 bases between the germline ends. The CDR3 is 14 amino acids. The CDR3: CASSLQGYGNTIYF. The DNA of the CDR3 is TGTGCCAGCAGCTTACAGGGTTACGGAAACACCATATATTTT.

The rearrangement joins TRBV7-3 to TRBJ1-1; D is undetermined. Germline CDR1 is SGHTA and CDR2 is FQGTGA. This CDR3 contains 16 residues. V was pared by 2 bases and J by 3 bases, with 16 bases between. The CDR3 bases are TGTGCCAGCAGCTTAGGTGGAGGGTTTCCTGACACTGAAGCTTTCTTT. It specifies CASSLGGGFPDTEAFF.

This chain links TRBV6-4 with TRBJ1-5; weak D call: TRBD1 (6 bases). The CDR3 length is 17 residues. The germline V gene has CDR1 MRHNA and CDR2 SNTAGT. The V gene lost 2 bases and the J gene lost 3 bases, with 17 bases spanning the gap. CDR3 sequence (DNA): TGTGCCAGCAGTGACCTCAGGGGTTGGGAATCCAATCAGCCCCAGCATTTT. Amino acid sequence: CASSDLRGWESNQPQHF.

The CDR3 DNA sequence: TGTGCCAGCCAGAGCGGGTTCACCGGGGAGCTGTTTTTT. The encoded protein is CASQSGFTGELFF. The rearrangement uses TRBV6-4 and TRBJ2-2, with a possible D match to TRBD2 (6 bases). The CDR3 runs 13 residues. Germline assignment: CDR1 MRHNA and CDR2 SNTAGT. Trimming left V 8 bases short and J 4 bases short, with 11 bases between.

This clone has more than one count but fewer than ten. V gene TRBV3-1 (or the pseudogene TRBV3-2) combines with J gene TRBJ2-2; TRBD1 agrees at 8 bases. J gave up 6 bases and V 10 bases, and 10 bases lay outside the gene matches. The CDR3 is 14 residues long. Germline V gene sequence: CDR1 LGHDT, CDR2 YNNKEL (reference sequence). The CDR3 sequence: CATSPGQDAGELFF. The CDR3 nucleotides are TGTGCCACCTCCCCGGGACAGGACGCCGGGGAGCTGTTTTTT.

This CDR3 is CASSSTVSPYEQYF. The DNA for the CDR3 is TGTGCCAGCAGTAGCACAGTCTCCCCCTACGAGCAGTACTTC. This sequence joins TRBV27 and TRBJ2-7; D ambiguous. CDR3 length: 14 residues. Trimming left V 5 bases short and J 2 bases short, with 13 bases between. CDR1 and CDR2 (germline): MNHEY, SMNVEV (reference sequence).

The CDR3: CAIRSLSTQYGYTF. The CDR3 region has the DNA TGTGCCATCAGGTCACTTTCAACTCAATATGGCTACACCTTC. The V and J genes are TRBV10-3 and TRBJ1-2; no definite D call. Looked up from germline, CDR1 is ENHRY and CDR2 is SYGVKD. This CDR3 spans 14 amino acids. V was cut by 6 bases and J by 5 bases, with 16 bases left in between.

The rearrangement joins TRBV18 to TRBJ1-1; weak D call: TRBD1 (6 bases). This CDR3 spans 14 amino acids. The V gene's germline CDR1 is KGHSH and CDR2 LQKENI. Trimming took off 6 bases at V and 5 bases at J, with 16 bases between the two ends. CDR3 in DNA: TGTGCCAGCTCTCAAACGGACAGCCAAACTGAAGCTTTCTTT. This encodes CASSQTDSQTEAFF.

The rearrangement links TRBV11-1 to TRBJ1-2, with D uncertain. The CDR3 is 13 amino acids. CDR1 is SGHAT, CDR2 FQDESV, per germline (reference sequence). Between the trimmed V and J ends, which lost 3 bases and 5 bases, there was a span of 10 bases. The DNA for the CDR3 is TGTGCCAGCAGCTTGAACTTAGAGTATGGCTACACCTTC. It yields the protein CASSLNLEYGYTF.

This chain links TRBV5-1 with TRBJ1-3; a weak D match, TRBD1 (5 bases). Germline V gene sequence: CDR1 SGHRS, CDR2 YFSETQ. This CDR3 region has 16 residues. The V gene lost 4 bases and the J gene lost 0 bases, with 14 bases spanning the gap. Here the CDR3 reads CASSPLRGFSGNTIYF. As DNA, the CDR3 is TGCGCCAGCAGCCCCTTGAGGGGATTCTCTGGAAACACCATATATTTT. The full variable domain, completed using reference TRBV5-1 and TRBJ1-3, is KAGVTQTPRYLIKTRGQQVTLSCSPISGHRSVSWYQQTPGQGLQFLFEYFSETQRNKGNFPGRFSGRQFSNSRSEMNVSTLELGDSALYLCASSPLRGFSGNTIYFGEGSWLTVV.

The gene calls are TRBV9 and TRBJ2-6, with 9 bases fitting TRBD1. Germline values: CDR1 SGDLS, CDR2 YYNGEE. This CDR3 is built from 16 residues. V was pared by 2 bases and J by 2 bases, with 2 bases of the junction left unmatched. CDR3 sequence: CASSVRDRAGANVLTF. The CDR3 DNA reads as TGTGCCAGCAGCGTCCGGGACAGGGCTGGGGCCAACGTCCTGACTTTC.

The chain uses TRBV3-1 (or the pseudogene TRBV3-2) and TRBJ2-7; 9 bases match TRBD2. The J segment lost 5 bases and the V segment lost 4 bases, leaving 12 bases of the junction unmatched. CDR1 is LGHDT, CDR2 YNNKEL, per germline (reference sequence). There are 16 residues in the CDR3. The CDR3 sequence is CASSPLGGGAVDEQYF. CDR3 DNA: TGTGCCAGCAGCCCCCTGGGCGGGGGGGCCGTCGACGAGCAGTACTTC.

CDR3 in DNA: TGTGCCAGCAGTTACGGCGGGGAATGGGATCAGCCCCAGCATTTT. It is translated as CASSYGGEWDQPQHF. The chain recombines TRBV6-6 with TRBJ1-5; D ambiguous. The V and J ends lost 2 bases and 5 bases respectively, with 13 bases between them. Germline loops: CDR1 MNHNY, CDR2 SVGAGI (reference sequence). CDR3 length equals 15 residues.

J is TRBJ2-1 and V is TRBV4-1, with 8 nucleotides matching TRBD1. The J segment lost 4 bases and the V segment lost 1 base, leaving 6 bases of the junction unmatched. This CDR3 region has 16 residues. Germline V gene sequence: CDR1 MGHRA, CDR2 YSYEKL. The CDR3 DNA follows: TGCGCCAGCAGCCAAGCTTTAGGACAGGGATACAATGAGCAGTTCTTC. Amino acid sequence: CASSQALGQGYNEQFF.